The T cell receptor (beta chain) under discussion was sequenced for a study of blood T cell repertoires in COVID-19. For the study at large: Some COVID-19 samples were acute and others convalescent; all came from the United States, Italy and Spain. From T cells, B-cell-depleted T cells, or PBMCs came the material, which was cDNA or gDNA.

The CDR3 runs 12 residues. The germline CDR1 and CDR2 sequences are MNHEY and SVGEGT. Deletions cut 4 bases from V and 8 bases from J, with 6 bases between. Assay used: immunoSEQ multiplex PCR; TCRdb lists only in-frame clones, some missing. The profile shows just under 80,000 clones, around 80% of them singletons. The specimen was peripheral blood. The chain joins TRBV6-2 or TRBV6-3 to TRBJ1-6, with TRBD1 as a possible D gene (5 bases). The clonotype originates from an older woman with acute or convalescent COVID-19. The CDR3 DNA reads as TGTGCCAGCAGTTTGACAGATTCACCCCTCCACTTT. Translated: CASSLTDSPLHF.